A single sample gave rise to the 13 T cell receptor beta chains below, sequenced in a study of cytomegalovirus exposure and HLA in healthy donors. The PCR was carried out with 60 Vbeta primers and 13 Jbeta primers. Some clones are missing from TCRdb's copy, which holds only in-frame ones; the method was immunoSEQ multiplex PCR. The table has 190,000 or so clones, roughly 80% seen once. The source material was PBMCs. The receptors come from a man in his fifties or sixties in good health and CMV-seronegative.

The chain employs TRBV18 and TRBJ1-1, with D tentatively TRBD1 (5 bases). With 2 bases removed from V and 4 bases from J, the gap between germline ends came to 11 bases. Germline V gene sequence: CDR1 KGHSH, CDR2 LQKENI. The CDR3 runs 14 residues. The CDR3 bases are TGTGCCAGCTCACCAAGAAGGGGATCCACTGAAGCTTTCTTT. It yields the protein CASSPRRGSTEAFF.

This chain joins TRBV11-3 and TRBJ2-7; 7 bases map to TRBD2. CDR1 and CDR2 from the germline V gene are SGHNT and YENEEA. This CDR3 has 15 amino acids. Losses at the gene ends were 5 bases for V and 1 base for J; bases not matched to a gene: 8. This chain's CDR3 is CASSVAFSGSYEQYF. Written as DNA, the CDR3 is TGTGCCAGCAGCGTTGCGTTTAGCGGGTCCTACGAGCAGTACTTC.

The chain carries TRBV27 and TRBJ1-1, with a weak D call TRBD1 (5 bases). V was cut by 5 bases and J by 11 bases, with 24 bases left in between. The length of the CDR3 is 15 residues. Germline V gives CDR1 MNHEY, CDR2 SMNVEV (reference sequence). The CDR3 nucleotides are TGTGCCAGCAGTCCGCGGCGTTCTGGACACCGGTCGGCTTTCTTT. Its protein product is CASSPRRSGHRSAFF.

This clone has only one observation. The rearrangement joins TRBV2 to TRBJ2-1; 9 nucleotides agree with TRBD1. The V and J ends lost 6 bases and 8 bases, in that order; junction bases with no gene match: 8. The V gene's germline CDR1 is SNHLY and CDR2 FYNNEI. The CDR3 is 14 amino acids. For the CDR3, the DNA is TGTGCCAGCAGCGACGGGACAGGGTCCCATGAGCAGTTCTTC. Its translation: CASSDGTGSHEQFF.

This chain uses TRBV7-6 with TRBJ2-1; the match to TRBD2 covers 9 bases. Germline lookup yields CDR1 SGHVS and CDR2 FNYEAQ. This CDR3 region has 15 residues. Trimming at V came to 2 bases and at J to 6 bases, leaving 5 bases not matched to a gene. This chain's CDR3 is CASSLRGGAGNEQFF. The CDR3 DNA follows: TGTGCCAGCAGCTTACGCGGGGGGGCCGGCAATGAGCAGTTCTTC.

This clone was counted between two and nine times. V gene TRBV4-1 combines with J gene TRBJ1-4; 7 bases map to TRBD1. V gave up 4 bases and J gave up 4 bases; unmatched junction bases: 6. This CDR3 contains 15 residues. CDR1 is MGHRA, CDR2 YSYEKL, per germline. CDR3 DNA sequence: TGCGCCAGCAGCCTCCGACAGGGCCATAATGAAAAACTGTTTTTT. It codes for CASSLRQGHNEKLFF.

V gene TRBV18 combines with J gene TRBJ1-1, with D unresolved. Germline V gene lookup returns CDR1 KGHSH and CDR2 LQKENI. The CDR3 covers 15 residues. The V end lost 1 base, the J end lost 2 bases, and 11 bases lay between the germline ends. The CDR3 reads CASSPLRGYNTEAFF. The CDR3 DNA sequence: TGTGCCAGCTCACCACTTAGAGGGTATAACACTGAAGCTTTCTTT.

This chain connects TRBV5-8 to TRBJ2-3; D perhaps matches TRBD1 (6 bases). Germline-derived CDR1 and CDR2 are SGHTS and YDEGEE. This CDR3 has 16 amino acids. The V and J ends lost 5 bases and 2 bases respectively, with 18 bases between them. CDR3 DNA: TGTGCCAGCAGTCAGGGGCGGGTATATTCCACAGATACGCAGTATTTT. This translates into CASSQGRVYSTDTQYF. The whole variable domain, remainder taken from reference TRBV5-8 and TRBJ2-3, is EAGVTQSPTHLIKTRGQQATLRCSPISGHTSVYWYQQALGLGLQFLLWYDEGEERNRGNFPPRFSGRQFPNYSSELNVNALELEDSALYLCASSQGRVYSTDTQYFGPGTRLTVL.

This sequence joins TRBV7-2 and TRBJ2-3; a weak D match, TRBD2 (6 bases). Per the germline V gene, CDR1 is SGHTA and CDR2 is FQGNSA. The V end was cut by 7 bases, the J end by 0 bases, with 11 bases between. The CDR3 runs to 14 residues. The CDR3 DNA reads TGTGCCAGCAACCCGGACTACAGCACAGATACGCAGTATTTT. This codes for CASNPDYSTDTQYF.

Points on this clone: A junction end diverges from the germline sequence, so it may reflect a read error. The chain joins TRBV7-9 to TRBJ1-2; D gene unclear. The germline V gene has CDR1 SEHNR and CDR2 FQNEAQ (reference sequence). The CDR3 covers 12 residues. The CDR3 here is CSSSPQAGGYTF. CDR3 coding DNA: TGTTCCAGCAGCCCCCAGGCAGGTGGCTACACCTTC.

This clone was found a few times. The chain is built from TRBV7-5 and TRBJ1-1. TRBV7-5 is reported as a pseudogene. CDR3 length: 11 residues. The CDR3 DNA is TGTGCCAGGGGAGAGTACACTGAAGCTTTCTTT. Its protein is CARGEYTEAFF.

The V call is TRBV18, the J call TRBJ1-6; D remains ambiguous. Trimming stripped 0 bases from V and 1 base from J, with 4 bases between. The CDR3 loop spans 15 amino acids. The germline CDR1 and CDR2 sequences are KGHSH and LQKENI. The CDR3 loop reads CASSPPESYNSPLHF. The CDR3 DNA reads TGTGCCAGCTCACCACCGGAGTCCTATAATTCACCCCTCCACTTT.

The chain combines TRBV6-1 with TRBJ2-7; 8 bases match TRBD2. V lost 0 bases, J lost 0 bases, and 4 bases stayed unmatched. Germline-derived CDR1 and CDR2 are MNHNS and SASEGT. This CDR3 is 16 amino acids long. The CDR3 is CASSEAIAGSSYEQYF. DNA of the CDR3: TGTGCCAGCAGTGAAGCCATAGCGGGGAGCTCCTACGAGCAGTACTTC.